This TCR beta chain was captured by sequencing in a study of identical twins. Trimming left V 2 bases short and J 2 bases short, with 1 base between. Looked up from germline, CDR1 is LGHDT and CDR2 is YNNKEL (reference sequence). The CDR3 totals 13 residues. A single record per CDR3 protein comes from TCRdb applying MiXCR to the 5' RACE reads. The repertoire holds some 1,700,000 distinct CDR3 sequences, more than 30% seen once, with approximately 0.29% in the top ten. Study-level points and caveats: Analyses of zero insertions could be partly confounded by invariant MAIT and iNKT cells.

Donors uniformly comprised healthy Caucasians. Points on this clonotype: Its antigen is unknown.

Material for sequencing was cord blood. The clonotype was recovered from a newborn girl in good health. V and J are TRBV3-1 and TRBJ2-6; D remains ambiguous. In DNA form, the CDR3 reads TGTGCCAGCAGCCAACCTGGGGCCAACGTCCTGACTTTC. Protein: CASSQPGANVLTF.